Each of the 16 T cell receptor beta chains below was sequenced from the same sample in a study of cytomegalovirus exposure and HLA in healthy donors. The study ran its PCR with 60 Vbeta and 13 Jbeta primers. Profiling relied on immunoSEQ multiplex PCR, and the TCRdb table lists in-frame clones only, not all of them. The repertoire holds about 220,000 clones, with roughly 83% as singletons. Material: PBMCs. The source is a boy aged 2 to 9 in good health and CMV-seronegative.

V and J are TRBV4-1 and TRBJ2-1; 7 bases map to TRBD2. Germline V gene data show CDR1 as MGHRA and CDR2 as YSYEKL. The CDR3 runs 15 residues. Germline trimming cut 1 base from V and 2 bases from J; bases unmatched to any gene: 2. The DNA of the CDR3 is TGCGCCAGCAGCCAAGGGACTAGAGCCTACAATGAGCAGTTCTTC. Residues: CASSQGTRAYNEQFF.

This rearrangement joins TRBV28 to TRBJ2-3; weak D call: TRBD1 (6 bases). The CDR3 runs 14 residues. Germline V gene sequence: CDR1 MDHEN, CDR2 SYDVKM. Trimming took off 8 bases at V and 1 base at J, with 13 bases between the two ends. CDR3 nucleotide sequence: TGTGCCAGCGGCCCGGACAGTGGCACAGATACGCAGTATTTT. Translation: CASGPDSGTDTQYF. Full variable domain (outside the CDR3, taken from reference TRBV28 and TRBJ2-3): DVKVTQSSRYLVKRTGEKVFLECVQDMDHENMFWYRQDPGLGLRLIYFSYDVKMKEKGDIPEGYSVSREKKERFSLILESASTNQTSMYLCASGPDSGTDTQYFGPGTRLTVL.

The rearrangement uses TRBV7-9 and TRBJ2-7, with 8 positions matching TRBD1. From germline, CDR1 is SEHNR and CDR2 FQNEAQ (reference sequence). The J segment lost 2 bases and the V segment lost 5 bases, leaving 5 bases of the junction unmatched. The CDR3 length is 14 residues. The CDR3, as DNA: TGTGCCAGCAGCCTGACAGGGGCTCCCTACGAGCAGTACTTC. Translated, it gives CASSLTGAPYEQYF.

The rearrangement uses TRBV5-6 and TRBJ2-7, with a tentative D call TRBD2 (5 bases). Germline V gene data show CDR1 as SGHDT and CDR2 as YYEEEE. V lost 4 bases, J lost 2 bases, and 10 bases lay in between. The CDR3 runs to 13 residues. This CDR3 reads CASSPTRAYEQYF. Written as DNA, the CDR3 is TGTGCCAGCAGCCCCACTAGGGCCTACGAGCAGTACTTC.

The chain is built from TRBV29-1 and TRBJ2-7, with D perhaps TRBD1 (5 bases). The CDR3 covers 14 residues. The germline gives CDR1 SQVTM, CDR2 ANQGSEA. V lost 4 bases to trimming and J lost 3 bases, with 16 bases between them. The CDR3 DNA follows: TGCAGCGTTGGCCTACAAGGGGCCCGCTACGAGCAGTACTTC. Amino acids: CSVGLQGARYEQYF.

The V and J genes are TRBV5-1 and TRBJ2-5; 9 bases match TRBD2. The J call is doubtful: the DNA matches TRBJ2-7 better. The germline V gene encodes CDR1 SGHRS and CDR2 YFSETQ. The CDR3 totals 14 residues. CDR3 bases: TGCGCCAGCAGCTATAGCGGGAGCTCCTACGAGCAGTACTTC. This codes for CASSYSGSSYEQYF.

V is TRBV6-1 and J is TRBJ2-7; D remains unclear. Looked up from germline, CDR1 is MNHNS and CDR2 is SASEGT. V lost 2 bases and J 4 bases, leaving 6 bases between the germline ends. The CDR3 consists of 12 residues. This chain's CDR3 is CASSETRYEQYF. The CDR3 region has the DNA TGTGCCAGCAGTGAAACGAGGTACGAGCAGTACTTC.

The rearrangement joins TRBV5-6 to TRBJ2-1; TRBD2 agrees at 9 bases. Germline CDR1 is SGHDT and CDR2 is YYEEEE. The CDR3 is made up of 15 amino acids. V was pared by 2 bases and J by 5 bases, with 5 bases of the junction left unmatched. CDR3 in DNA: TGTGCCAGCAGCTTTCCTAGCGGGATCCACAATGAGCAGTTCTTC. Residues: CASSFPSGIHNEQFF.

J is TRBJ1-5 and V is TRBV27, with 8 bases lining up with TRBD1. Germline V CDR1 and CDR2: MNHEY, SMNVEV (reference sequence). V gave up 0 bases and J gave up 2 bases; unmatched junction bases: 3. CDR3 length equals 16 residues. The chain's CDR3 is CASSLSRGQGNQPQHF. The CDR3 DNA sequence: TGTGCCAGCAGTTTATCCAGGGGGCAAGGCAATCAGCCCCAGCATTTT.

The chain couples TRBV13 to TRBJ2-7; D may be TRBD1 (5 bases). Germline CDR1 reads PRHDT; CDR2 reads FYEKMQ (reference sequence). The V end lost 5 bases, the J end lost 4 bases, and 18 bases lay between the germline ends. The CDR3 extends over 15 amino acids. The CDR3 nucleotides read TGTGCCAGCAGCCCAGGGAAGGGTACTCGATACGAGCAGTACTTC. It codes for CASSPGKGTRYEQYF.

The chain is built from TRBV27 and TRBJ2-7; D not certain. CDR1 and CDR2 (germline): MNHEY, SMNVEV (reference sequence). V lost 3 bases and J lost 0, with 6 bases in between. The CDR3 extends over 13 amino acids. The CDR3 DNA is TGTGCCAGCAGTTTGCAGATCTCCTACGAGCAGTACTTC. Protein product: CASSLQISYEQYF.

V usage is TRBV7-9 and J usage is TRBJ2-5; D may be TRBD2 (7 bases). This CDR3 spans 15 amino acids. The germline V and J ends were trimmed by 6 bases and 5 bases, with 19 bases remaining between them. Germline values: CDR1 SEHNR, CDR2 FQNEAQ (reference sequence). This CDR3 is CASRPRGGGEETQYF. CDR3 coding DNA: TGTGCCAGCAGACCTAGGGGAGGGGGTGAGGAGACCCAGTACTTC.

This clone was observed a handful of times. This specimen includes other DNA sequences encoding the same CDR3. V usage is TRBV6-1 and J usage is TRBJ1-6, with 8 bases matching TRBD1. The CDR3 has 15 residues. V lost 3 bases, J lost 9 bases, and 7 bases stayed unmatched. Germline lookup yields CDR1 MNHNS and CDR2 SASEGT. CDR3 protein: CASSDSGQGTSPLHF. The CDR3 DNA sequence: TGTGCCAGCAGTGACTCAGGACAGGGCACTTCACCCCTCCACTTT.

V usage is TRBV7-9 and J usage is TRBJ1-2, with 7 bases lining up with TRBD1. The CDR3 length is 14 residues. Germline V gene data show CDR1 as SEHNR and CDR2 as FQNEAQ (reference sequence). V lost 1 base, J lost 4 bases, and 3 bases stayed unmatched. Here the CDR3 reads CASSLGAGGYGYTF. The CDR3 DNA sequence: TGTGCCAGCAGCTTAGGGGCAGGGGGCTATGGCTACACCTTC.

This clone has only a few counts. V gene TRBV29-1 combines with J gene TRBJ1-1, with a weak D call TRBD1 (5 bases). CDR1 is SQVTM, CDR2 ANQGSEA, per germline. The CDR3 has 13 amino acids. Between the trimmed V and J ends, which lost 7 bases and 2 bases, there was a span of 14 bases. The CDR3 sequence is CSGLRGFNTEAFF. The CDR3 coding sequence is TGCAGCGGATTAAGGGGTTTTAACACTGAAGCTTTCTTT.

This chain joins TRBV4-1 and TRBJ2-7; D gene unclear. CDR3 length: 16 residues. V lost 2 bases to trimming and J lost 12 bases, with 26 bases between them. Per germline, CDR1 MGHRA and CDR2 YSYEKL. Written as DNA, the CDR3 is TGCGCCAGCAGCCAACCCAGAAAGGCCATCGAGGTTGCGCTGTACTTC. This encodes CASSQPRKAIEVALYF.